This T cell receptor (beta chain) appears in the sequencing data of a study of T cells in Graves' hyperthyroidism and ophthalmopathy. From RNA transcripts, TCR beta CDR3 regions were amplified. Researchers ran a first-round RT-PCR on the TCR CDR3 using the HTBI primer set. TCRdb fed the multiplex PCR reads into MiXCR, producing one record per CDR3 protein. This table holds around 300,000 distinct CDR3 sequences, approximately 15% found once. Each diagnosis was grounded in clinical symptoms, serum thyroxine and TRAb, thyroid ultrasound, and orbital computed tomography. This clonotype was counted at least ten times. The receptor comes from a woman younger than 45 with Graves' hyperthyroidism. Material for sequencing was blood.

The CDR3 region has the DNA TGTGCCAGCAGTTTCTATTTATGGGGACAGGGTAAAGTGGAGCAGTACTTC. Translated: CASSFYLWGQGKVEQYF. This sequence joins TRBV28 and TRBJ2-7; TRBD1 matches at 9 bases. The CDR3 consists of 17 residues. V shed 3 bases, J shed 7 bases, and the junction held 16 bases outside the gene matches. The germline CDR1 and CDR2 sequences are MDHEN and SYDVKM.